This entry concerns a single T cell receptor beta chain. Mismatch with germline at one junction end may stem from a read error. Alongside blood RNA obtained from unsorted whole blood, germline DNA was also extracted. The CDR3 extends over 14 amino acids. Germline V gives CDR1 GTSNPN, CDR2 SVGIG (reference sequence). The investigators made TCR beta cDNA from approximately 0.5 ug total RNA, using a constant-region primer. Sequencing libraries for TCR beta derived from three nested multiplex PCR rounds that used slightly modified ARM-PCR. With TRBV1-TRBV30 forward primers and a C-beta reverse primer, the first two PCR rounds were run for 10 to 11 cycles each. TCRdb ran MiXCR on the multiplex PCR reads and lists one entry per CDR3 protein. The data show under 200,000 distinct CDR3 sequences, with less than 65% seen just once and 6% to 8.5% held by the top ten. This sample is drawn from a study of tumor-infiltrating lymphocytes in primary liver carcinoma.

V is TRBV30 and J is TRBJ2-7; D might be TRBD1 (6 bases). Specimen: peripheral blood. The sequence derives from a woman in her sixties or seventies with primary liver carcinoma and hepatitis B virus infection. The CDR3 is CAWSEQGFVYVQCF. For the CDR3, the DNA is TGTGCCTGGAGCGAACAGGGCTTCGTCTACGTGCAGTGCTTC.